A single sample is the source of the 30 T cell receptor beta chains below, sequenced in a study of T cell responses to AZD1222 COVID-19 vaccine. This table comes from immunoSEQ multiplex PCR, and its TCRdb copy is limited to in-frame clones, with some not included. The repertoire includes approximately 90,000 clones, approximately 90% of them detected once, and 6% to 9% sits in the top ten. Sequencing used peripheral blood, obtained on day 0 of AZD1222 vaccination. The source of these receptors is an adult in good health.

The chain's CDR3 is CAWKKGDLGYGYTF. In DNA form, the CDR3 reads TGTGCCTGGAAAAAGGGGGATTTGGGCTATGGCTACACCTTC. J is TRBJ1-2 and V is TRBV30; the D gene is possibly TRBD1 (6 bases). The V gene lost 4 bases and the J gene lost 4 bases, with 16 bases spanning the gap. Germline CDR1 and CDR2: GTSNPN and SVGIG (reference sequence). The CDR3 is 14 residues long.

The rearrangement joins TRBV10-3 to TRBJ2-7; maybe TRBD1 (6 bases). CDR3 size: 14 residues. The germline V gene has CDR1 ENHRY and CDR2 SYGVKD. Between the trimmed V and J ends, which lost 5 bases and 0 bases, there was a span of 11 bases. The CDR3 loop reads CAISRTASSYEQYF. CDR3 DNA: TGTGCCATCAGTCGGACAGCCAGCTCCTACGAGCAGTACTTC.

CDR3 sequence reads: CASSLETGSNQPQHF. In nucleotides, the CDR3 is TGTGCCAGCAGTTTGGAGACAGGAAGCAATCAGCCCCAGCATTTT. The V call is TRBV6-5, the J call TRBJ1-5; TRBD1 might be the D (6 bases). Germline lookup yields CDR1 MNHEY and CDR2 SVGAGI. The CDR3 sequence is 15 residues long. Trimming removed 4 bases at V and 1 base at J, with 11 bases between.

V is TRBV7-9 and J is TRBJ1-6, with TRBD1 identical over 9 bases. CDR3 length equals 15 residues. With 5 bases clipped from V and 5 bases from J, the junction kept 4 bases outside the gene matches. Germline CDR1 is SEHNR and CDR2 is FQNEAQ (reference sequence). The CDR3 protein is CASSPGTGNNSPLHF. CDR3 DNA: TGTGCCAGCAGCCCAGGGACAGGGAATAATTCACCCCTCCACTTT.

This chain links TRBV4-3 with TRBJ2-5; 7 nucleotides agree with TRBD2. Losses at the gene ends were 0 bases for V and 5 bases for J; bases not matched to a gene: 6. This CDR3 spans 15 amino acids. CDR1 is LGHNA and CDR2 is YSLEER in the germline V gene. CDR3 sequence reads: CASSQDQVAGETQYF. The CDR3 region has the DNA TGCGCCAGCAGCCAAGATCAGGTAGCGGGTGAGACCCAGTACTTC.

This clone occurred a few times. The CDR3: CASSPRDRQNQPQHF. CDR3 in DNA: TGTGCCAGCAGTCCGAGGGACAGGCAGAATCAGCCCCAGCATTTT. The chain couples TRBV6-5 to TRBJ1-5; 8 nucleotides align to TRBD1. The CDR3 length is 15 residues. Germline values: CDR1 MNHEY, CDR2 SVGAGI. The trim removed 5 bases at V and 4 bases at J, leaving 7 bases unmatched.

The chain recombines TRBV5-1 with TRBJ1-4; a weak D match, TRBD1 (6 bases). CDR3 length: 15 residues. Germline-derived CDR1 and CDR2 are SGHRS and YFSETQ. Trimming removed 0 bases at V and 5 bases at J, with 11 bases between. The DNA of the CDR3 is TGCGCCAGCAGCTTGGACGACAGGCCAAATGAAAAACTGTTTTTT. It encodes CASSLDDRPNEKLFF.

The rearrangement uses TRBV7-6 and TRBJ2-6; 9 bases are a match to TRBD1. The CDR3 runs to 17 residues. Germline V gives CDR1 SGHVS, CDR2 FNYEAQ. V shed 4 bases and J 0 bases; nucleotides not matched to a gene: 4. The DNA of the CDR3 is TGTGCCAGCAGCTCAACAGGGGGCAGCTCTGGGGCCAACGTCCTGACTTTC. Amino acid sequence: CASSSTGGSSGANVLTF.

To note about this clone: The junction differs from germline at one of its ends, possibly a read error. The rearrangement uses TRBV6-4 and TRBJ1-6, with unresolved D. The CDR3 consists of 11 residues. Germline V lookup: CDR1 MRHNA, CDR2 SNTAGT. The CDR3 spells CASSEGSRSTF. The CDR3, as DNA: TGTGCCAGCAGTGAAGGGAGCCGGTCAACCTTT.

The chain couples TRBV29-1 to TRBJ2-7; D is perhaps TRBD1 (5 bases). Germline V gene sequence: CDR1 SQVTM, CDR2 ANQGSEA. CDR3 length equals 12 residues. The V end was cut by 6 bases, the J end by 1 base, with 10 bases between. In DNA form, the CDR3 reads TGCAGCGTAGACTCAGGGTCCTACGAGCAGTACTTC. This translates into CSVDSGSYEQYF.

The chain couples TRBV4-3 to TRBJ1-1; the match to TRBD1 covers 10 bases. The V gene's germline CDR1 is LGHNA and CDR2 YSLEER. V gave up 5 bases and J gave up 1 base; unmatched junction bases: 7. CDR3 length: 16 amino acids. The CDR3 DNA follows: TGCGCCAGCAGCTCCGGGACAGGGGATAAGAACACTGAAGCTTTCTTT. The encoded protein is CASSSGTGDKNTEAFF.

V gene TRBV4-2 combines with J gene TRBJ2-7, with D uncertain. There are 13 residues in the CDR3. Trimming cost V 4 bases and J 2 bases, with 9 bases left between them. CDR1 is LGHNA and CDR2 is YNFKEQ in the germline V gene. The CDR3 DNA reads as TGTGCCAGCAGCCCCCCCGAGGCCTACGAGCAGTACTTC. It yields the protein CASSPPEAYEQYF.

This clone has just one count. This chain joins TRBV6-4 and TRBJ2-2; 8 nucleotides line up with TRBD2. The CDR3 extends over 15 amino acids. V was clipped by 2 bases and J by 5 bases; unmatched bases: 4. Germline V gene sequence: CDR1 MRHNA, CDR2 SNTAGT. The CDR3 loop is CASSDRAGGTGELFF. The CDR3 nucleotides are TGTGCCAGCAGTGACCGGGCGGGAGGAACCGGGGAGCTGTTTTTT.

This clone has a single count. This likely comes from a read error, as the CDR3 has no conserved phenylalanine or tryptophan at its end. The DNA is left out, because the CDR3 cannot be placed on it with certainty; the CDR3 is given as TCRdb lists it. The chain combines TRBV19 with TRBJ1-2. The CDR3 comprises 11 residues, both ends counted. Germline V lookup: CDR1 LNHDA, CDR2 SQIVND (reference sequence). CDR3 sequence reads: CASSDQGGHRI.

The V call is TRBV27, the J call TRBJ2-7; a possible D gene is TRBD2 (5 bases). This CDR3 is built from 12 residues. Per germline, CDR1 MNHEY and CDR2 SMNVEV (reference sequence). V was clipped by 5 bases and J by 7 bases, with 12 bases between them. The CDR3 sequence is CASSTGSGEQYF. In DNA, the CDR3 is TGTGCCAGCAGTACGGGATCTGGTGAGCAGTACTTC.

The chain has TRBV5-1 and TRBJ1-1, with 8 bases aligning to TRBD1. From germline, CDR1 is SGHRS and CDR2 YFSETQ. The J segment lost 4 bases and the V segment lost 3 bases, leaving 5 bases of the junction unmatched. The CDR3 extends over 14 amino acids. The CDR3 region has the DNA TGCGCCAGCAGCTCACAGGGGGGCGGCACTGAAGCTTTCTTT. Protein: CASSSQGGGTEAFF.

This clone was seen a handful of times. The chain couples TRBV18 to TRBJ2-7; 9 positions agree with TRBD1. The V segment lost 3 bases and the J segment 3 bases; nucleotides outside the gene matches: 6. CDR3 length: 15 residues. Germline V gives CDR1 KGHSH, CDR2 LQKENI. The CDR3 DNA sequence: TGTGCCAGCTCACCGATATCGGGACAGGGCTACGAGCAGTACTTC. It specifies CASSPISGQGYEQYF.

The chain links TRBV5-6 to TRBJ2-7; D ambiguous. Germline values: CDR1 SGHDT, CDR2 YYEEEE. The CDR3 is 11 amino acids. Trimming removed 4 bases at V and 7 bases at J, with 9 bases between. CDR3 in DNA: TGTGCCAGCAGCCGGCTGGGTGAGCAGTACTTC. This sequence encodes CASSRLGEQYF.

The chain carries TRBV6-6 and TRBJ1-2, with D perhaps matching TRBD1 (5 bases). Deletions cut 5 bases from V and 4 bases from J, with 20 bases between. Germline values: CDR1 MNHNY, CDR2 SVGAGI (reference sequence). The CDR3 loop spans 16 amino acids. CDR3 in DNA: TGTGCCAGCAGTCGACACGACAGATCCCGGGGCTATGGCTACACCTTC. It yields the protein CASSRHDRSRGYGYTF.

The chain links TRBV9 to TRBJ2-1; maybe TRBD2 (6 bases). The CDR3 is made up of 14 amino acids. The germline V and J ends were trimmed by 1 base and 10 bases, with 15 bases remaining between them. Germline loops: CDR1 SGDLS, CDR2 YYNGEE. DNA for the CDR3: TGTGCCAGCAGCGTACTATGGCGGGGCAAAGAGCAGTTCTTC. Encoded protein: CASSVLWRGKEQFF.

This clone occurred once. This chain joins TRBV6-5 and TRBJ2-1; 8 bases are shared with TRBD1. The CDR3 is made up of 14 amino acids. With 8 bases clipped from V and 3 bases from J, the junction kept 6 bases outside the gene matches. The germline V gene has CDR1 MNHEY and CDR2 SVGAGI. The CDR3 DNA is TGTGCCAGCCCTACCGGGACAGGCTACAATGAGCAGTTCTTC. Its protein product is CASPTGTGYNEQFF.

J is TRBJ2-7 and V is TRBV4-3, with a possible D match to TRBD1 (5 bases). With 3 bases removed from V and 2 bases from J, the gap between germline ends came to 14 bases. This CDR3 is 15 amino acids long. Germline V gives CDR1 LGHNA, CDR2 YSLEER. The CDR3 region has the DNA TGCGCCAGCAGCCAGGATGACAGCTACCCCTACGAGCAGTACTTC. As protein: CASSQDDSYPYEQYF.

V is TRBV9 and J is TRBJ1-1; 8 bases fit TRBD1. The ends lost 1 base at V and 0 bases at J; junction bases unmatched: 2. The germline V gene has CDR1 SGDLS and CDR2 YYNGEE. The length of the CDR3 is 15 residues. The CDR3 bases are TGTGCCAGCAGCGTACCAGGGGGCATGAACACTGAAGCTTTCTTT. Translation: CASSVPGGMNTEAFF.

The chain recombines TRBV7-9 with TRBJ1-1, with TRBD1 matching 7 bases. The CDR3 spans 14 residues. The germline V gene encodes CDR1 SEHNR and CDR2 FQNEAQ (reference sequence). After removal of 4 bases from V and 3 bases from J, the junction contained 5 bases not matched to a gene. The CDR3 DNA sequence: TGTGCCAGCAGCTCGGACAGGATATACACTGAAGCTTTCTTT. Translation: CASSSDRIYTEAFF.

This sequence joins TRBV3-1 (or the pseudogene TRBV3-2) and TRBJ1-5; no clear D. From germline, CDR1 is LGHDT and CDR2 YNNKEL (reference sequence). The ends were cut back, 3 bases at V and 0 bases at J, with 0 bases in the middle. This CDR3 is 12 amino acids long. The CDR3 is CASSHSNQPQHF. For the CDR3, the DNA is TGTGCCAGCAGCCATAGCAATCAGCCCCAGCATTTT.

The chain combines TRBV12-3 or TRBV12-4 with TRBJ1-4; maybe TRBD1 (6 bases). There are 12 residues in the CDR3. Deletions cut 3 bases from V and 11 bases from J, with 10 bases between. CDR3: CASSFYRDKLFF. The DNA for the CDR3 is TGTGCCAGCAGTTTCTACAGGGATAAACTGTTTTTT.

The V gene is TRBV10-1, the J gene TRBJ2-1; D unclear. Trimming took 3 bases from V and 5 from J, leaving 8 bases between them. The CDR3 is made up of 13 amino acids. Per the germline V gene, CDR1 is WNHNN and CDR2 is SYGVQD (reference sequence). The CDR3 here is CASSDRWDNEQFF. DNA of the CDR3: TGCGCCAGCAGTGATAGGTGGGACAATGAGCAGTTCTTC.

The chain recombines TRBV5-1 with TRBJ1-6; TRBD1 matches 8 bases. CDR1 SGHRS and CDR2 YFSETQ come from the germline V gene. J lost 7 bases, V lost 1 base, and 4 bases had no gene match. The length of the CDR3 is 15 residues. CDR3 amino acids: CASSLTTGENSPLHF. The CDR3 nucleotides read TGCGCCAGCAGCTTGACGACAGGGGAAAATTCACCCCTCCACTTT.

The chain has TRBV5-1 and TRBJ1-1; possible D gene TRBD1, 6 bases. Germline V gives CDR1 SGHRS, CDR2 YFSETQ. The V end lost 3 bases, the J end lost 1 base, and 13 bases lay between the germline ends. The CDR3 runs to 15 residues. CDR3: CASSSQGLRNTEAFF. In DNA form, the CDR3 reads TGCGCCAGCAGCTCGCAGGGGTTAAGGAACACTGAAGCTTTCTTT.

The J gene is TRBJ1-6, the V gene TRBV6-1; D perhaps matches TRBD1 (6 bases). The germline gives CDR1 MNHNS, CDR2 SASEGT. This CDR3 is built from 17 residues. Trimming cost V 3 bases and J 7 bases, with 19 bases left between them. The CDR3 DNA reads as TGTGCCAGCAGTGATAGAGGGGGAGGACAACTCAATTCACCCCTCCACTTT. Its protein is CASSDRGGGQLNSPLHF.